The 12 T cell receptor beta chains in this list originate from one sample, sequenced in a study of cytomegalovirus exposure and HLA in healthy donors. Libraries were prepared by immunoSEQ multiplex PCR; TCRdb keeps only in-frame clonotypes and omits some of them. The sample consists of some 200,000 clones, more than 65% of them appearing once. Specimen: PBMCs. Receptors originate from a young woman in good health and CMV-seropositive.

The V gene is TRBV2, the J gene TRBJ2-2, with D perhaps matching TRBD1 (6 bases). Germline CDR1 SNHLY, CDR2 FYNNEI. V dropped 6 bases and J dropped 3 bases, with 8 bases sitting between them. CDR3 size: 13 residues. Written as DNA, the CDR3 is TGTGCCAGCAGGGACAGAGACACCGGGGAGCTGTTTTTT. It specifies CASRDRDTGELFF.

The chain is built from TRBV6-6 and TRBJ1-1; D is undetermined. This CDR3 spans 13 amino acids. The V gene lost 6 bases and the J gene lost 4 bases, with 12 bases spanning the gap. Germline V lookup: CDR1 MNHNY, CDR2 SVGAGI (reference sequence). For the CDR3, the DNA is TGTGCCAGCAGCCAGGCAGAGGGCACTGAAGCTTTCTTT. Its translation: CASSQAEGTEAFF.

The chain links TRBV2 to TRBJ1-2, with 11 nucleotides matching TRBD1. The CDR3 runs to 15 residues. V lost 9 bases to trimming and J lost 7 bases; unmatched junction nucleotides: 13. The V gene's germline CDR1 is SNHLY and CDR2 FYNNEI. CDR3 region: CARPPPGQGGRGYTF. CDR3 coding DNA: TGTGCCAGACCCCCTCCGGGACAGGGGGGACGTGGCTACACCTTC.

Here the CDR3 reads CASSLARGMSTEAFF. CDR3 DNA: TGTGCCAGCAGCTTAGCCAGGGGGATGAGCACTGAAGCTTTCTTT. The chain links TRBV7-8 to TRBJ1-1, with 7 nucleotides matching TRBD1. CDR3 size: 15 residues. Trimming cost V 0 bases and J 4 bases; bases outside gene matches: 5. CDR1 and CDR2 (germline): SGHVS, FQNEAQ.

This clone was observed a few times. The chain joins TRBV5-5 to TRBJ2-1, with TRBD1 identical over 7 bases. Germline CDR1 and CDR2: SGHKS and YYEKEE (reference sequence). J lost 6 bases, V lost 4 bases, and 13 bases had no gene match. The CDR3 covers 16 residues. CDR3 sequence: CASSHLRQTGSNEQFF. Written as DNA, the CDR3 is TGTGCCAGCAGCCACCTACGACAGACAGGGAGCAATGAGCAGTTCTTC.

The J gene is TRBJ2-3, the V gene TRBV10-3; 7 bases match TRBD1. CDR1 and CDR2 from the germline V gene are ENHRY and SYGVKD. The CDR3 length is 15 residues. Trimming at V came to 5 bases and at J to 2 bases, leaving 7 bases not matched to a gene. The chain's CDR3 is CAISKGAANTDTQYF. DNA of the CDR3: TGTGCCATCAGTAAGGGGGCGGCTAACACAGATACGCAGTATTTT.

The chain recombines TRBV5-4 with TRBJ1-2; tentative D call: TRBD1 (6 bases). The CDR3 is 14 residues long. Trimming took off 4 bases at V and 7 bases at J, with 17 bases between the two ends. CDR1 and CDR2 (germline): SGHNT, YYREEE (reference sequence). This chain's CDR3 is CASSDNNRVGGYTF. The CDR3 coding sequence is TGTGCCAGCAGCGATAATAACAGGGTGGGTGGCTACACCTTC.

The table lists this clone with a count of one. In DNA form, the CDR3 reads TGTGCCAGCAGCGTATCGCGGGCAGGCCCCTATGGCTACACCTTC. Its translation is CASSVSRAGPYGYTF. The chain has TRBV9 and TRBJ1-2; no firm D call. The germline V and J ends were trimmed by 1 base and 4 bases, with 14 bases remaining between them. Germline CDR1 and CDR2: SGDLS and YYNGEE. There are 15 residues in the CDR3.

The chain employs TRBV29-1 and TRBJ2-2, with TRBD1 matching over 11 bases. The germline gives CDR1 SQVTM, CDR2 ANQGSEA. The CDR3 is 14 residues long. The J segment lost 3 bases and the V segment lost 6 bases, leaving 3 bases of the junction unmatched. DNA for the CDR3: TGCAGCGTGGGGGGACAGGGGGACACCGGGGAGCTGTTTTTT. It translates to CSVGGQGDTGELFF.

In this sample, this clone turned up a few times. This rearrangement joins TRBV18 to TRBJ1-1; D is possibly TRBD1 (6 bases). In germline, CDR1 is KGHSH, CDR2 LQKENI. V lost 6 bases to trimming and J lost 0 bases, with 20 bases between them. The CDR3 consists of 17 residues. CDR3 bases: TGTGCCAGCTCGGTAGGACAGAGCATTCTCATGAACACTGAAGCTTTCTTT. This gives the protein CASSVGQSILMNTEAFF.

Of note for this clone: This may be a read error: a much more frequent sequence differs by one nucleotide. The chain has TRBV4-2 and TRBJ2-3; 7 bases match TRBD2. This CDR3 contains 18 residues. Per the germline V gene, CDR1 is LGHNA and CDR2 is YNFKEQ. CDR3 region: CASNQEPTSLTSTDTQYF. The DNA of the CDR3 is TGTGCCAGCAACCAAGAACCGACTAGCTTGACTAGCACAGATACGCAGTATTTT.

V usage is TRBV5-6 and J usage is TRBJ2-5; 16 bases map to TRBD2. The V and J ends lost 7 bases and 5 bases, in that order; junction bases with no gene match: 5. Germline assignment: CDR1 SGHDT and CDR2 YYEEEE. The CDR3 length is 15 residues. CDR3 nucleotide sequence: TGTGCCAGCGGGACTAGCGGGGGGGCCGGGGAGACCCAGTACTTC. It yields the protein CASGTSGGAGETQYF. Together with reference TRBV5-6 and TRBJ2-5, the CDR3 gives the full variable domain: DAGVTQSPTHLIKTRGQQVTLRCSPKSGHDTVSWYQQALGQGPQFIFQYYEEEERQRGNFPDRFSGHQFPNYSSELNVNALLLGDSALYLCASGTSGGAGETQYFGPGTRLLVL.